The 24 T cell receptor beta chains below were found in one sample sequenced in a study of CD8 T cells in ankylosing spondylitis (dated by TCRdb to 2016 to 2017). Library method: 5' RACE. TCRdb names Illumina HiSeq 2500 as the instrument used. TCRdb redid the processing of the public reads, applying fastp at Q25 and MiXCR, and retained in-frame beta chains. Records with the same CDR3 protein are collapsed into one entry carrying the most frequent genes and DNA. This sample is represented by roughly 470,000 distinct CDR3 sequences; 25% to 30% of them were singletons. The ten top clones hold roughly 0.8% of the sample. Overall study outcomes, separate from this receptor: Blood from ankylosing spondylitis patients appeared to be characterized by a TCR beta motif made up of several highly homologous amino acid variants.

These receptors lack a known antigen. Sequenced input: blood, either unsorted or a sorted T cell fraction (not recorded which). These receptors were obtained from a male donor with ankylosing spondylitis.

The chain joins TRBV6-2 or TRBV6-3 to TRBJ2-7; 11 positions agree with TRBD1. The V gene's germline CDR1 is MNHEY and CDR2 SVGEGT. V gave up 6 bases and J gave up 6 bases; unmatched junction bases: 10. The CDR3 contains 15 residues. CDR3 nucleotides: TGTGCCAGCAGCCCTGGGGGACAGGGGGACCGCGAGCAGTACGTC. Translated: CASSPGGQGDREQYV.

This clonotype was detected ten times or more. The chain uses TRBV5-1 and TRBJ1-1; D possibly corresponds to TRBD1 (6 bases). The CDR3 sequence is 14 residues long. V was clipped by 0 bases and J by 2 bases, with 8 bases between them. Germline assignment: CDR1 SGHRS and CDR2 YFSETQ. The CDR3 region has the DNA TGCGCCAGCAGCTTGGAACAGGGTAACACTGAAGCTTTCTTT. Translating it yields CASSLEQGNTEAFF.

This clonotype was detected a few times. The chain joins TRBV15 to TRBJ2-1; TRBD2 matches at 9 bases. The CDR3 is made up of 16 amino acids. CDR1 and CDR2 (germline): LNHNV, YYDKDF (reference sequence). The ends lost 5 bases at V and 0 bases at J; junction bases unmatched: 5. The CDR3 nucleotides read TGTGCCACCAGCTCGGCGGGAGGGCCCTCCTACAATGAGCAGTTCTTC. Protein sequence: CATSSAGGPSYNEQFF.

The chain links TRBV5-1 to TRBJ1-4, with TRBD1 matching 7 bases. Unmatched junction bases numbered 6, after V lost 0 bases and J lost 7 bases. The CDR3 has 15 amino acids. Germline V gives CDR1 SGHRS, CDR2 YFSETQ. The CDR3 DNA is TGCGCCAGCAGCTTGGAGGGGGCGAGTTCTGAAAAACTGTTTTTT. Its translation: CASSLEGASSEKLFF.

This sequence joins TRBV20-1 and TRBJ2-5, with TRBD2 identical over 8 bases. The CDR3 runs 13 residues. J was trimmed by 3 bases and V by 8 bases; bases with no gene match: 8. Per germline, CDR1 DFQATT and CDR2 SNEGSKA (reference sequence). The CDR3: CSSPGRGEETQYF. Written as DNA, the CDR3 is TGCAGTTCCCCCGGGAGGGGTGAAGAGACCCAGTACTTC.

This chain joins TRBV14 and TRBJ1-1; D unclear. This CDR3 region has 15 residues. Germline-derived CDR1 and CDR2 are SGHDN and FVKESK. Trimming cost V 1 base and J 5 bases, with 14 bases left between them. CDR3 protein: CASSQGIRVGTEAFF. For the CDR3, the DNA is TGTGCCAGCAGCCAAGGAATAAGGGTAGGGACTGAAGCTTTCTTT.

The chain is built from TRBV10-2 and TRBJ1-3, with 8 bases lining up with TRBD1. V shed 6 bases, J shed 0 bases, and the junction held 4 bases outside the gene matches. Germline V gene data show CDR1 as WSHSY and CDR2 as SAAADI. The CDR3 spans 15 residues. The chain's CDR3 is CASRRGQDSGNTIYF. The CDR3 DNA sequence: TGCGCCAGCAGGAGGGGACAGGACTCTGGAAACACCATATATTTT.

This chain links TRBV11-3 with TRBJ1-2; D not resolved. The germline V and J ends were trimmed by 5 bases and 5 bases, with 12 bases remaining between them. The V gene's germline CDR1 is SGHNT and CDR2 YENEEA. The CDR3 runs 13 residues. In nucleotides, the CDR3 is TGTGCCAGCAGCGGAAGGGTTACTTATGGCTACACCTTC. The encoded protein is CASSGRVTYGYTF.

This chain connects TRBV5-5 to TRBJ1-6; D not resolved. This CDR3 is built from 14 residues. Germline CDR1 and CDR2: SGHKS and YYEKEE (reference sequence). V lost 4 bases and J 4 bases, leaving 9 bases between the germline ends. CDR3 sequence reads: CASSPRQYNSPLHF. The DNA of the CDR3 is TGTGCCAGCAGCCCACGGCAGTATAATTCACCCCTCCACTTT. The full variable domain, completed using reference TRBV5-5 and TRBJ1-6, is DAGVTQSPTHLIKTRGQQVTLRCSPISGHKSVSWYQQVLGQGPQFIFQYYEKEERGRGNFPDRFSARQFPNYSSELNVNALLLGDSALYLCASSPRQYNSPLHFGNGTRLTVT.

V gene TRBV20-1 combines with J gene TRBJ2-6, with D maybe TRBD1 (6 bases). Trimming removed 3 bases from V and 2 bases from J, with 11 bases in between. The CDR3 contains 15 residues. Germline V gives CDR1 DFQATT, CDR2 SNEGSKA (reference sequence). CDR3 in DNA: TGCAGTGCTAGCGAAACAGGGCCTGGGGCCAACGTCCTGACTTTC. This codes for CSASETGPGANVLTF.

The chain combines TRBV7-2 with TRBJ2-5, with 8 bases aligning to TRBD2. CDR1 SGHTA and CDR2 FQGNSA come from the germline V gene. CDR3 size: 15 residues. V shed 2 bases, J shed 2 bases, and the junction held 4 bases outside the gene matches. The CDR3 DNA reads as TGTGCCAGCAGCTTATCTCCGGGAGGGCAAGAGACCCAGTACTTC. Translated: CASSLSPGGQETQYF.

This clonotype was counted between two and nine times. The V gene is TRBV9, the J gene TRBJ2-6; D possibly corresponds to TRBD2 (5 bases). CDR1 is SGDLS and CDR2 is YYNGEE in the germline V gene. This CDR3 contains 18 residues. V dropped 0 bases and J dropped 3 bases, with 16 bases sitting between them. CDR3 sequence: CASSVGGPLVGGANVLTF. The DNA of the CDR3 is TGTGCCAGCAGCGTAGGAGGGCCGCTAGTTGGTGGGGCCAACGTCCTGACTTTC.

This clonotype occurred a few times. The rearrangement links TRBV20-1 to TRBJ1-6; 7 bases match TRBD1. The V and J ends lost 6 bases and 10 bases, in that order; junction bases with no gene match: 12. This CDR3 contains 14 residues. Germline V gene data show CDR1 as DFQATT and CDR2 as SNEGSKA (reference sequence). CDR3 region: CSASHRGLRSPLHF. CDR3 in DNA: TGCAGTGCGAGTCACAGGGGTCTACGGTCACCCCTCCACTTT.

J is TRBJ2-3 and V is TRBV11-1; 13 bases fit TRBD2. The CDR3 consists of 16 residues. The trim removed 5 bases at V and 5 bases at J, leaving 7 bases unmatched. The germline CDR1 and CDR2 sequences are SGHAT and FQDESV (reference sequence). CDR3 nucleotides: TGTGCCAGCAGCCGCCGACTAGCGGGAGGAATAGATACGCAGTATTTT. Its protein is CASSRRLAGGIDTQYF.

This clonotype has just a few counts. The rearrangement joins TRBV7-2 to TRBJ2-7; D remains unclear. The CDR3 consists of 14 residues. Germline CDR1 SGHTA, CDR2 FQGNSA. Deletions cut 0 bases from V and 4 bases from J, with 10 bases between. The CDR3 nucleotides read TGTGCCAGCAGCTTAGCAGGTAGCAGGTACGAGCAGTACTTC. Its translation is CASSLAGSRYEQYF.

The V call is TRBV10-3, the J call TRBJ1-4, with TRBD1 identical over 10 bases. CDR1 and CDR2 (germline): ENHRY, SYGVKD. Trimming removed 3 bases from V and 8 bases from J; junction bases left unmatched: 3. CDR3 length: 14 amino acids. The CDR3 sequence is CAISDGTGVEKLFF. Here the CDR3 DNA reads TGTGCCATCAGTGACGGGACAGGGGTGGAAAAACTGTTTTTT.

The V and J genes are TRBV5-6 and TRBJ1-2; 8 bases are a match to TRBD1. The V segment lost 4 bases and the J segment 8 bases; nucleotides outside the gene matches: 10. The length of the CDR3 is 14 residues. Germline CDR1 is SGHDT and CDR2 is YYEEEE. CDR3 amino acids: CASSLTGASHGYTF. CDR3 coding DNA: TGTGCCAGCAGCCTGACAGGGGCGTCCCACGGCTACACCTTC.

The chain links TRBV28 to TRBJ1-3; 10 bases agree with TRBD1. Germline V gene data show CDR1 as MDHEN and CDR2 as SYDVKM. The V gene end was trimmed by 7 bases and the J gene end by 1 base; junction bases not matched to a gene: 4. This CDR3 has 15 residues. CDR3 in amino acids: CASTRQGASGNTIYF. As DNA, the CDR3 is TGTGCCAGCACCCGACAGGGGGCTTCTGGAAACACCATATATTTT. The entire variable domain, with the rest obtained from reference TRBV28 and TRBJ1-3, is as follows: DVKVTQSSRYLVKRTGEKVFLECVQDMDHENMFWYRQDPGLGLRLIYFSYDVKMKEKGDIPEGYSVSREKKERFSLILESASTNQTSMYLCASTRQGASGNTIYFGEGSWLTVV.

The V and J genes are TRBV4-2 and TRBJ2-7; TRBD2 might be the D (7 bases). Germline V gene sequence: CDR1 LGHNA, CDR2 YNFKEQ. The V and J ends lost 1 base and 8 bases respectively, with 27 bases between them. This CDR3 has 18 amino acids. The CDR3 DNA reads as TGTGCCAGCAGCCAAGCGGGAGGAACGTGGGGTACAGGGTCTAAGCAGTACTTC. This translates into CASSQAGGTWGTGSKQYF.

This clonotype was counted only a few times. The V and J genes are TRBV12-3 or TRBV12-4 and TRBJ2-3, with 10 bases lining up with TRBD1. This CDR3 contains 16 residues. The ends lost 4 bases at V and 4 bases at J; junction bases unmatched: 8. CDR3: CASSSRDRGIPDTQYF. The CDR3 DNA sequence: TGTGCCAGCAGTTCCCGGGACAGGGGTATACCAGATACGCAGTATTTT.

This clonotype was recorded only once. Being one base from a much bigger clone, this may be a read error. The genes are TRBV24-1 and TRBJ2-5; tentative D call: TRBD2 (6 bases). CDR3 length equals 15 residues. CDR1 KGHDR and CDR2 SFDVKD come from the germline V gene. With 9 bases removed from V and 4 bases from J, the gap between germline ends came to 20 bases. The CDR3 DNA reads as TGTGCCACCGACTCTGGATGGGAGGAATTAGAGACCCAGTACTTC. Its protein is CATDSGWEELETQYF.

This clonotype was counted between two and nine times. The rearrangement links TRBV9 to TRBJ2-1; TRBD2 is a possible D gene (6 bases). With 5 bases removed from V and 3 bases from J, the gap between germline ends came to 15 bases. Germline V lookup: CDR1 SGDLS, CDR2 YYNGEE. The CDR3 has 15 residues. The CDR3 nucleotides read TGTGCCAGCAGTCCTACTAGCCAGGGCTACAATGAGCAGTTCTTC. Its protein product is CASSPTSQGYNEQFF.

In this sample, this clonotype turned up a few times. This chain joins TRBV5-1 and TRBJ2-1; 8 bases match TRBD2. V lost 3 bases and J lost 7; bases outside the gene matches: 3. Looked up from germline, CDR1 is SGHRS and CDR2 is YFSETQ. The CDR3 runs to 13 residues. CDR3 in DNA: TGCGCCAGCAGCTCCCCTAGCGGGAATGAGCAGTTCTTC. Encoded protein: CASSSPSGNEQFF.

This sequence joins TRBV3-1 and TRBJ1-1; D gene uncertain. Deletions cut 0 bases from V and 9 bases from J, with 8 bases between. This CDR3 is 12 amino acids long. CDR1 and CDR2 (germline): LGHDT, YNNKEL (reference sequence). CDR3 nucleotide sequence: TGTGCCAGCAGCCAAGATCCAGGACAAGCTTTCTTT. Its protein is CASSQDPGQAFF.